The source of this T cell receptor (beta chain) is a study of CD8 T cells in ankylosing spondylitis. Study-wide findings and caveats: Typical of ankylosing spondylitis blood, it appeared, was a TCR beta motif of several highly homologous variants. Previously reported in reactive arthritis synovial fluid and blood were some of the motif variants.

A word on this clonotype: Its antigen remains unknown.

TCRdb independently ran MiXCR on the 5' RACE reads; one entry per CDR3 protein. The sample lists 700,000 to 850,000 distinct CDR3 sequences, 10% to 15% occurring once. Sequencing was done on a sample of blood, either unsorted or a sorted T cell fraction (not recorded which). The TCR originated in a male donor with ankylosing spondylitis.

In DNA form, the CDR3 reads TGCGCCAGCAGCTTGTCAGGCAGGGAGAACACTGAAGCTTTCTTT. Translation gives CASSLSGRENTEAFF. The gene calls are TRBV5-1 and TRBJ1-1, with a weak D call TRBD1 (5 bases). This CDR3 comprises 15 residues. Germline CDR1 and CDR2: SGHRS and YFSETQ. V was trimmed by 1 base and J by 1 base, leaving 11 bases between them.